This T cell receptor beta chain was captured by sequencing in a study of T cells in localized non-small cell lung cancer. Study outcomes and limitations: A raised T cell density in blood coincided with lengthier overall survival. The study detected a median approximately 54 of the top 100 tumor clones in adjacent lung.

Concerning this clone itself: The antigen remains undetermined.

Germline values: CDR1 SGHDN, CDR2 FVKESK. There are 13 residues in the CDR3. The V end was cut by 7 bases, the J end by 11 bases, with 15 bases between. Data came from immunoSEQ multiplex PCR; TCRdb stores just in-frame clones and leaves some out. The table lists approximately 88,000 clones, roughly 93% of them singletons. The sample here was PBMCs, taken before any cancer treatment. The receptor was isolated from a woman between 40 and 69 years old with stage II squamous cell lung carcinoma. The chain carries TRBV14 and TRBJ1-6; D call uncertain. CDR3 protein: CASTSHIGAPLHF. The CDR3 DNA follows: TGTGCCAGCACGTCCCACATTGGGGCACCCCTCCACTTT.